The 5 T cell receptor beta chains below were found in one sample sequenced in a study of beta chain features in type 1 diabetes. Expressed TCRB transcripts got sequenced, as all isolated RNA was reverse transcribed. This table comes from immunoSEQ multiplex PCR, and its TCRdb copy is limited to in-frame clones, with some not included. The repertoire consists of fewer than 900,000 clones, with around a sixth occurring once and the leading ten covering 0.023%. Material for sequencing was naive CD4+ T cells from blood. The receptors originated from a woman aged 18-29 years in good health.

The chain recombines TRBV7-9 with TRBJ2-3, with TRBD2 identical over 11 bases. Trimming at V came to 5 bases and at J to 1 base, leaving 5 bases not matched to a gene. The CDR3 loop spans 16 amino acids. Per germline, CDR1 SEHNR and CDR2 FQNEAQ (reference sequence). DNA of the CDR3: TGTGCCAGCAGCATGGGACTAGCGGAGCGCACAGATACGCAGTATTTT. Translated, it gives CASSMGLAERTDTQYF.

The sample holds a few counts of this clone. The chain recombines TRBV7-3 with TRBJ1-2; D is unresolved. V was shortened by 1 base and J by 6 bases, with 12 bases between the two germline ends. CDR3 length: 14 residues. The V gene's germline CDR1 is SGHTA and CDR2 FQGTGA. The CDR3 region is CASSLNPGVNGYTF. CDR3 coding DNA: TGTGCCAGCAGCTTAAACCCCGGGGTTAATGGCTACACCTTC.

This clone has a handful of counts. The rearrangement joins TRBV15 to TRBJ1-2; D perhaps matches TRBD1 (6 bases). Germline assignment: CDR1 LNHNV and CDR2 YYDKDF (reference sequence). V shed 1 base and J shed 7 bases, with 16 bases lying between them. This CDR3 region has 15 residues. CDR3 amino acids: CATSRVDGGRFGYTF. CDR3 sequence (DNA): TGTGCCACCAGCAGAGTGGACGGGGGGCGATTTGGCTACACCTTC.

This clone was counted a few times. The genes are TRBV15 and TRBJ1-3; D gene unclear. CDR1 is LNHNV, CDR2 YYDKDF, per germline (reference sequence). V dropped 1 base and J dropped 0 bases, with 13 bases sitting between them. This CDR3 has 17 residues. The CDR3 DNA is TGTGCCACCAGCAGAGGAACGGGCCGGAGCTCTGGAAACACCATATATTTT. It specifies CATSRGTGRSSGNTIYF.

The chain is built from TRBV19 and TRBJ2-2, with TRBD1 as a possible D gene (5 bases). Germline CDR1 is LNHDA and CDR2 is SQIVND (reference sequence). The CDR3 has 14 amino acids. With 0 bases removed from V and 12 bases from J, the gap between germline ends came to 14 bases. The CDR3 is CASSIETARGKLFF. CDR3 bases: TGTGCCAGTAGTATAGAAACAGCAAGGGGCAAGCTGTTTTTT.